This T cell receptor beta chain was identified during a study of blood T cell repertoires in COVID-19. Study-level information: Acute and convalescent COVID-19 specimens originated in the United States, Italy and Spain. PBMCs, B-cell-depleted T cells, or T cells provided the cDNA or gDNA that made up the material.

Study processing details: Reference gene primer amplification yielded estimated nucleated cell counts. Sequencing used immunoSEQ multiplex PCR; TCRdb keeps in-frame clones, though not all of them. That table is the source of V, J and clone size, and D and trimming were worked out from the DNA. The sample consists of roughly 240,000 clones, about 89% of them appearing once. CDR3 length: 14 amino acids. Germline CDR1 and CDR2: SGHDT and YYEEEE. Trimming took 0 bases from V and 4 from J, leaving 10 bases between them. The specimen sequenced was peripheral blood. The sequence was obtained from a woman aged 55-75 years who had recovered from COVID-19. The chain couples TRBV5-6 to TRBJ2-5; no clear D gene. CDR3 coding DNA: TGTGCCAGCAGCTTGGGAGGTGCGTCAGAGACCCAGTACTTC. The encoded protein is CASSLGGASETQYF.